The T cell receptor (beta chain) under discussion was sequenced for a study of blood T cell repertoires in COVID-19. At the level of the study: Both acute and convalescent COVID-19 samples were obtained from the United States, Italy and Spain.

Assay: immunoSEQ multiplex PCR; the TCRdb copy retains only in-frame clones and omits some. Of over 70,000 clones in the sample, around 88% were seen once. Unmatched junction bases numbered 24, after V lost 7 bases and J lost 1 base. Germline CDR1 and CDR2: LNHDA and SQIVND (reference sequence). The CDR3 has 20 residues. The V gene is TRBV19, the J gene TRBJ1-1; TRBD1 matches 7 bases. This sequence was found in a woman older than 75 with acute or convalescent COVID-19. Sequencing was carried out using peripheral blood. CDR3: CASTPRAGTANLGWNTEAFF. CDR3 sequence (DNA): TGTGCCAGTACCCCTAGGGCCGGGACAGCCAATCTGGGGTGGAACACTGAAGCTTTCTTT.